These 16 T cell receptor beta chains were all obtained from the same sample, sequenced in a study of identical twins. One entry per CDR3 protein, called by TCRdb with MiXCR from the 5' RACE reads. The sample lists 1.5 million to 2 million distinct CDR3 sequences, around a third occurring once. Material for sequencing was cord blood. The receptors originated from a newborn girl in good health.

V is TRBV7-9 and J is TRBJ1-2, with TRBD1 matching over 9 bases. The CDR3 is 12 residues long. V gave up 8 bases and J gave up 6 bases; unmatched junction bases: 4. In germline, CDR1 is SEHNR, CDR2 FQNEAQ (reference sequence). The CDR3 reads CASEQGANGYTF. The DNA of the CDR3 is TGTGCCAGCGAACAGGGGGCTAATGGCTACACCTTC.

V is TRBV5-1 and J is TRBJ1-2; D not certain. The CDR3 sequence is 12 residues long. Germline CDR1 reads SGHRS; CDR2 reads YFSETQ. V was clipped by 4 bases and J by 7 bases, with 11 bases between them. The DNA of the CDR3 is TGCGCCAGCAGCACCCCGGAATGTGGCTACACCTTC. Residues: CASSTPECGYTF.

This clonotype was seen repeatedly, ten times or more. V and J are TRBV29-1 and TRBJ1-4, with a tentative D call TRBD1 (5 bases). Germline V lookup: CDR1 SQVTM, CDR2 ANQGSEA. CDR3 size: 12 residues. V shed 4 bases and J shed 8 bases, with 11 bases lying between them. The CDR3 DNA reads TGCAGCGTTGCCCGGGGGGAGGAAAAACTGTTTTTT. It encodes CSVARGEEKLFF.

V gene TRBV10-3 combines with J gene TRBJ2-7, with unresolved D. CDR3 length equals 12 residues. The V and J ends lost 4 bases and 2 bases respectively, with 6 bases between them. The germline gives CDR1 ENHRY, CDR2 SYGVKD. The CDR3 spells CAISARTYEQYF. In DNA, the CDR3 is TGTGCCATCAGTGCCAGGACCTACGAGCAGTACTTC.

This clonotype turned up a few times. The rearrangement links TRBV20-1 to TRBJ2-5, with 7 bases aligning to TRBD2. Near its end, the DNA agrees better with TRBJ2-7, so the J call may be wrong. The CDR3 spans 14 residues. CDR1 is DFQATT and CDR2 is SNEGSKA in the germline V gene (reference sequence). CDR3 residues: CSARSGSLFGEQYF. CDR3 bases: TGCAGTGCCCGTAGCGGGTCTCTGTTCGGCGAGCAGTACTTC.

The CDR3 bases are TGTGCCACTTCGCCACACGCGACCGGGGAGCTGTTTTTT. Translating it yields CATSPHATGELFF. The gene calls are TRBV24-1 and TRBJ2-2; D not certain. V dropped 10 bases and J dropped 5 bases, with 13 bases sitting between them. Germline V gene sequence: CDR1 KGHDR, CDR2 SFDVKD. The CDR3 is made up of 13 amino acids.

This clonotype was picked up many times. The chain uses TRBV24-1 and TRBJ2-5; 9 positions agree with TRBD2. There are 16 residues in the CDR3. CDR1 and CDR2 (germline): KGHDR, SFDVKD. Unmatched junction bases numbered 8, after V lost 4 bases and J lost 3 bases. The CDR3: CATSDSKRGDKETQYF. The CDR3 region has the DNA TGTGCCACCAGTGACTCTAAGCGGGGGGACAAAGAGACCCAGTACTTC.

This clonotype showed up just a few times. The V call is TRBV28, the J call TRBJ2-7; 8 bases are shared with TRBD1. Germline assignment: CDR1 MDHEN and CDR2 SYDVKM. The CDR3 covers 15 residues. Losses at the gene ends were 4 bases for V and 3 bases for J; bases not matched to a gene: 8. The CDR3, as DNA: TGTGCCAGCAGTTCCACAGGGGGGAACTACTACGAGCAGTACTTC. It codes for CASSSTGGNYYEQYF.

This chain links TRBV12-3 or TRBV12-4 with TRBJ2-3, with 8 bases identical to TRBD2. Trimming cost V 8 bases and J 4 bases; bases outside gene matches: 8. This CDR3 comprises 14 residues. CDR3 region: CASGSRGGPDTQYF. The CDR3 DNA sequence: TGTGCCAGCGGTTCTCGGGGGGGCCCAGATACGCAGTATTTT.

The chain recombines TRBV6-1 with TRBJ2-1; 11 nucleotides align to TRBD2. In germline, CDR1 is MNHNS, CDR2 SASEGT. The CDR3 covers 18 residues. V gave up 6 bases and J gave up 6 bases; unmatched junction bases: 16. The CDR3 bases are TGTGCCAGCAGCGAAAGACAGGGGTTGCTAGCGGGAGGCAATGAGCAGTTCTTC. Translated, it gives CASSERQGLLAGGNEQFF.

This rearrangement joins TRBV20-1 to TRBJ2-3; 8 positions agree with TRBD2. The CDR3 consists of 14 residues. Germline CDR1 DFQATT, CDR2 SNEGSKA (reference sequence). Unmatched junction bases numbered 6, after V lost 2 bases and J lost 5 bases. The CDR3 region is CSARPGRALDTQYF. The CDR3 region has the DNA TGCAGTGCTAGACCCGGGAGGGCGTTAGATACGCAGTATTTT.

This clonotype has just a few counts. The V call is TRBV6-5, the J call TRBJ2-7; 9 bases match TRBD1. Germline assignment: CDR1 MNHEY and CDR2 SVGAGI. The junction had 9 bases not matched to a gene; V was cut back by 5 bases and J by 1 base. The CDR3 extends over 16 amino acids. The CDR3 DNA follows: TGTGCCAGCAGTCCCTGGGGACAGGGCCTTTCCTACGAGCAGTACTTC. As protein: CASSPWGQGLSYEQYF.

The genes are TRBV15 and TRBJ2-1; D may correspond to TRBD1 or TRBD2 (6 bases each). CDR3 length: 15 amino acids. The germline V gene has CDR1 LNHNV and CDR2 YYDKDF (reference sequence). Trimming took off 0 bases at V and 4 bases at J, with 10 bases between the two ends. In DNA, the CDR3 is TGTGCCACCAGCAGAGATCGAGGGGGGTACAATGAGCAGTTCTTC. Its protein is CATSRDRGGYNEQFF.

This clonotype was detected ten times or more. The chain is built from TRBV4-2 and TRBJ2-1; D call uncertain. Germline V CDR1 and CDR2: LGHNA, YNFKEQ. The length of the CDR3 is 14 residues. V dropped 4 bases and J dropped 7 bases, with 14 bases sitting between them. In nucleotides, the CDR3 is TGTGCCAGCAGCCCAGAGGACCCTACAAATGAGCAGTTCTTC. Amino acids: CASSPEDPTNEQFF.

The rearrangement links TRBV10-3 to TRBJ1-2; D is ambiguous. The germline CDR1 and CDR2 sequences are ENHRY and SYGVKD. V shed 8 bases and J shed 3 bases, with 10 bases lying between them. CDR3 length: 12 residues. The CDR3 protein is CAIRRGDYGYTF. The CDR3 nucleotides read TGTGCCATCCGTCGGGGAGACTATGGCTACACCTTC.

CDR3 sequence (DNA): TGTGCCAGCAGAGCCCAGGACAGGGAGTGGACTGAAGCTTTCTTT. This encodes CASRAQDREWTEAFF. J is TRBJ1-1 and V is TRBV3-1; 8 bases map to TRBD1. The CDR3 is 15 amino acids. Losses at the gene ends were 6 bases for V and 5 bases for J; bases not matched to a gene: 11. Germline CDR1 and CDR2: LGHDT and YNNKEL (reference sequence).